Presented here are 20 T cell receptor beta chains from one specimen sequenced in a study of blood T cell repertoires in COVID-19. Profiling relied on immunoSEQ multiplex PCR, and the TCRdb table lists in-frame clones only, not all of them. The profile shows 310,000 or so clones, approximately 90% of them singletons. Sequences were obtained from PBMCs or T cells enriched from blood (not recorded which). Source of these receptors: a woman aged 40 to 55 who had recovered from COVID-19.

The chain joins TRBV6-1 to TRBJ1-6, with D possibly being TRBD1 (5 bases). Trimming removed 3 bases from V and 6 bases from J, with 12 bases in between. Germline V gives CDR1 MNHNS, CDR2 SASEGT. This CDR3 comprises 15 residues. The chain's CDR3 is CASSESRQTNSPLHF. CDR3 sequence (DNA): TGTGCCAGCAGTGAGTCTCGACAGACTAATTCACCCCTCCACTTT.

The chain links TRBV2 to TRBJ2-1; TRBD2 matches 11 bases. The ends lost 9 bases at V and 7 bases at J; junction bases unmatched: 11. Germline lookup yields CDR1 SNHLY and CDR2 FYNNEI. There are 15 residues in the CDR3. The CDR3 DNA reads as TGTGCCAGTTATAGCGGGAGGGAAAAGGGGAATGAGCAGTTCTTC. Translated: CASYSGREKGNEQFF.

The CDR3 DNA sequence: TGCGCCAGCAGTCGTGGTGGTAGCGGGATCTTCAGCTCCTACAATGAGCAGTTCTTC. Amino acid sequence: CASSRGGSGIFSSYNEQFF. This rearrangement joins TRBV5-1 to TRBJ2-1, with 8 positions matching TRBD2. The CDR3 runs to 19 residues. Germline lookup yields CDR1 SGHRS and CDR2 YFSETQ. V was pared by 5 bases and J by 0 bases, with 16 bases of the junction left unmatched.

The chain combines TRBV3-1 (or the pseudogene TRBV3-2) with TRBJ1-4; D perhaps matches TRBD1 (5 bases). V was pared by 0 bases and J by 8 bases, with 10 bases between. Germline CDR1 is LGHDT and CDR2 is YNNKEL (reference sequence). The CDR3 runs to 14 residues. The CDR3: CASSQDGGSEKLFF. Written as DNA, the CDR3 is TGTGCCAGCAGCCAAGACGGGGGGTCCGAAAAACTGTTTTTT.

This rearrangement joins TRBV30 to TRBJ1-6; 8 positions agree with TRBD1. Per the germline V gene, CDR1 is GTSNPN and CDR2 is SVGIG (reference sequence). With 8 bases clipped from V and 0 bases from J, the junction kept 6 bases outside the gene matches. This CDR3 region has 15 residues. The CDR3 here is CAKRTGSSYNSPLHF. The CDR3 nucleotides are TGTGCCAAACGGACAGGGAGCTCCTATAATTCACCCCTCCACTTT.

Comments on this clone: Sequence at one end of the junction differs from germline and may be a read error. V is TRBV4-3 and J is TRBJ1-2; possibly TRBD1 for D (5 bases). The CDR3 has 13 residues. From germline, CDR1 is LGHNA and CDR2 YSLEER. The chain's CDR3 is CASRQDGGGGYTF. The DNA for the CDR3 is TGCGCCAGCAGGCAAGATGGGGGAGGCGGCTACACTTTC.

The chain carries TRBV25-1 and TRBJ1-3; D remains ambiguous. The V end lost 4 bases, the J end lost 1 base, and 14 bases lay between the germline ends. From germline, CDR1 is MGHDK and CDR2 SYGVNS. CDR3 length equals 16 residues. The CDR3 bases are TGTGCCAGCAGTGCGCGGGCGGGGTCGTCTGGAAACACCATATATTTT. It translates to CASSARAGSSGNTIYF.

J is TRBJ2-4 and V is TRBV13; 7 bases agree with TRBD1. Trimming cost V 3 bases and J 8 bases; bases outside gene matches: 4. This CDR3 contains 13 residues. From germline, CDR1 is PRHDT and CDR2 FYEKMQ (reference sequence). The CDR3 bases are TGTGCCAGCAGCTTGACAGGGACGGACATTCAGTACTTC. Translating it yields CASSLTGTDIQYF.

The chain uses TRBV30 and TRBJ2-2; 9 nucleotides match TRBD1. The CDR3 length is 15 residues. Per germline, CDR1 GTSNPN and CDR2 SVGIG (reference sequence). Trimming cost V 0 bases and J 9 bases; bases outside gene matches: 8. CDR3 sequence: CAWSVQGAGGWELFF. Here the CDR3 DNA reads TGTGCCTGGAGTGTACAGGGGGCAGGCGGCTGGGAGCTGTTTTTT.

CDR3: CASRGGSYNEQFF. The CDR3 DNA is TGTGCCAGCAGGGGCGGGTCCTACAATGAGCAGTTCTTC. V is TRBV28 and J is TRBJ2-1, with a weak D call TRBD2 (5 bases). V lost 6 bases and J lost 1, with 7 bases in between. CDR3 length equals 13 residues. Germline V gene data show CDR1 as MDHEN and CDR2 as SYDVKM.

The chain joins TRBV4-1 to TRBJ1-1, with D unclear. Germline CDR1 and CDR2: MGHRA and YSYEKL. CDR3 length equals 14 residues. V shed 5 bases and J shed 4 bases, with 14 bases lying between them. As DNA, the CDR3 is TGCGCCAGCAGCGACCGAGGGTTGAGCACTGAAGCTTTCTTT. Translated: CASSDRGLSTEAFF.

This chain joins TRBV29-1 and TRBJ2-7; unclear D gene. The CDR3 has 11 residues. The germline CDR1 and CDR2 sequences are SQVTM and ANQGSEA. The V and J ends lost 4 bases and 0 bases respectively, with 4 bases between them. The DNA for the CDR3 is TGCAGCGTTGTCAGCTCCTACGAGCAGTACTTC. This encodes CSVVSSYEQYF.

The chain uses TRBV5-1 and TRBJ2-1, with 8 bases matching TRBD1. Germline assignment: CDR1 SGHRS and CDR2 YFSETQ. The CDR3 totals 15 residues. V shed 2 bases and J 0 bases; nucleotides not matched to a gene: 1. CDR3: CASSFQGASYNEQFF. DNA for the CDR3: TGCGCCAGCAGCTTTCAGGGGGCCTCCTACAATGAGCAGTTCTTC.

The chain recombines TRBV7-9 with TRBJ2-7, with D perhaps TRBD2 (5 bases). CDR1 is SEHNR and CDR2 is FQNEAQ in the germline V gene (reference sequence). The CDR3 covers 12 residues. V was trimmed by 0 bases and J by 12 bases, leaving 12 bases between them. Written as DNA, the CDR3 is TGTGCCAGCAGCTTAGCACGAGGGCGAGGGTACTTC. It codes for CASSLARGRGYF.

The rearrangement uses TRBV18 and TRBJ2-7, with D perhaps matching TRBD2 (5 bases). Germline CDR1 reads KGHSH; CDR2 reads LQKENI. The V end was cut by 5 bases, the J end by 3 bases, with 8 bases between. The CDR3 has 12 residues. CDR3 sequence: CASSTDFYEQYF. The CDR3 DNA reads as TGTGCCAGCTCAACGGACTTCTACGAGCAGTACTTC. The entire variable domain, with the rest obtained from reference TRBV18 and TRBJ2-7, is as follows: NAGVMQNPRHLVRRRGQEARLRCSPMKGHSHVYWYRQLPEEGLKFMVYLQKENIIDESGMPKERFSAEFPKEGPSILRIQQVVRGDSAAYFCASSTDFYEQYFGPGTRLTVT.

The sample holds a few counts of this clone. The chain has TRBV7-9 and TRBJ2-7; D possibly corresponds to TRBD1 (6 bases). CDR3 length equals 16 residues. From germline, CDR1 is SEHNR and CDR2 FQNEAQ (reference sequence). The germline V and J ends were trimmed by 0 bases and 3 bases, with 15 bases remaining between them. The CDR3 nucleotides are TGTGCCAGCAGCTTAGCCTCACAGGGATTGGACTACGAGCAGTACTTC. This sequence encodes CASSLASQGLDYEQYF.

The V call is TRBV15, the J call TRBJ2-5, with a possible D match to TRBD2 (5 bases). The CDR3 has 14 residues. Germline loops: CDR1 LNHNV, CDR2 YYDKDF (reference sequence). Trimming pared 1 base from V and 4 bases from J, leaving 10 bases between. The CDR3 sequence: CATSRVSGIETQYF. The CDR3 nucleotides are TGTGCCACCAGCAGAGTGTCGGGGATAGAGACCCAGTACTTC.

CDR3 in amino acids: CASSQSREEPYTF. The CDR3 DNA is TGTGCCAGCAGCCAATCCAGGGAAGAACCCTACACCTTC. The chain is built from TRBV16 and TRBJ1-2, with a possible D match to TRBD1 (5 bases). V was clipped by 0 bases and J by 10 bases, with 12 bases between them. The CDR3 is made up of 13 amino acids. Germline assignment: CDR1 KGHSY and CDR2 FQNENV. Based on the CDR3 plus reference TRBV16 and TRBJ1-2, the full variable domain is GEEVAQTPKHLVRGEGQKAKLYCAPIKGHSYVFWYQQVLKNEFKFLISFQNENVFDETGMPKERFSAKCLPNSPCSLEIQATKLEDSAVYFCASSQSREEPYTFGSGTRLTVV.

This clone was picked up a small number of times. The rearrangement links TRBV19 to TRBJ2-2; TRBD1 matches 7 bases. The CDR3 sequence is 15 residues long. Germline V gene lookup returns CDR1 LNHDA and CDR2 SQIVND (reference sequence). V lost 6 bases to trimming and J lost 6 bases; unmatched junction nucleotides: 10. CDR3 sequence reads: CASRRGDRVPGELFF. CDR3 DNA sequence: TGTGCCAGTAGACGAGGCGACAGGGTCCCCGGGGAGCTGTTTTTT.

The V call is TRBV5-8, the J call TRBJ1-1; the match to TRBD1 covers 9 bases. There are 16 residues in the CDR3. Germline CDR1 SGHTS, CDR2 YDEGEE. Trimming removed 2 bases from V and 5 bases from J; junction bases left unmatched: 10. CDR3 DNA: TGTGCCAGCAGCTTTTTTCGCGGGACAGGGCGGACTGAAGCTTTCTTT. Translation gives CASSFFRGTGRTEAFF.